This T cell receptor (beta chain) appears in the sequencing data of a study of T cell responses to AZD1222 COVID-19 vaccine. Study-wide results and limits: Nearly half of spike-specific TCRs reportedly target variant regions that are unmutated in the B.1.351 and B.1.1.7 variants.

Concerning this clone itself: As yet, its antigen is unknown.

The assay was immunoSEQ multiplex PCR, and TCRdb's table has in-frame clones only and misses some. The sample contains fewer than 200,000 clones, about 92% of which appear only once. Trimming removed 1 base from V and 2 bases from J, with 9 bases in between. Germline values: CDR1 SGHVS, CDR2 FQNEAQ. This CDR3 is built from 14 residues. This chain joins TRBV7-8 and TRBJ2-7; weak D call: TRBD2 (6 bases). This TCR was sampled from an adult in good health. The material was peripheral blood, obtained on day 0 of AZD1222 vaccination. Written as DNA, the CDR3 is TGTGCCAGCAGCTTAGGCGGGGTTACCTACGAGCAGTACTTC. It yields the protein CASSLGGVTYEQYF.